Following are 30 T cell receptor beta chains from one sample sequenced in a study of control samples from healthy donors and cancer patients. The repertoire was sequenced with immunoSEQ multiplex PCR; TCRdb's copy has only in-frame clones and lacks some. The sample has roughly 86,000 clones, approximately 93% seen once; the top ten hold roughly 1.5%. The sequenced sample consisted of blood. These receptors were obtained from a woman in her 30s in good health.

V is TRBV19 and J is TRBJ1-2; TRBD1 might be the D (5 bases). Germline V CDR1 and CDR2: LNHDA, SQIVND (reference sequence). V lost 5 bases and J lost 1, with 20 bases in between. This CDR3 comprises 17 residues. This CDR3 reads CASSGADQKADNYGYTF. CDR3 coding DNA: TGTGCCAGTAGTGGGGCCGATCAAAAGGCAGATAACTATGGCTACACCTTC.

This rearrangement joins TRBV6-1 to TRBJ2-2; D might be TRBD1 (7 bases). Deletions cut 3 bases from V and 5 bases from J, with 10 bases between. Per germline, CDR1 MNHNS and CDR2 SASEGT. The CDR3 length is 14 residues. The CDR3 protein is CASSEQGGTGELFF. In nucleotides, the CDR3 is TGTGCCAGCAGTGAGCAGGGGGGTACCGGGGAGCTGTTTTTT.

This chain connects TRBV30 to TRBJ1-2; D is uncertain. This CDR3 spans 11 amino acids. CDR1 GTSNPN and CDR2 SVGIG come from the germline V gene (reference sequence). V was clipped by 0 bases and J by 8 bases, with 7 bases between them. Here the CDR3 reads CAWSVRGGYTF. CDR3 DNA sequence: TGTGCCTGGAGTGTACGCGGAGGCTACACCTTC.

The CDR3, as DNA: TGCGCCAGCAGCCGCGGGGACGAGCAGTACTTC. As protein: CASSRGDEQYF. The rearrangement links TRBV4-1 to TRBJ2-7, with D maybe TRBD2 (6 bases). V lost 4 bases, J lost 5 bases, and 6 bases lay in between. The length of the CDR3 is 11 residues. Germline V gives CDR1 MGHRA, CDR2 YSYEKL.

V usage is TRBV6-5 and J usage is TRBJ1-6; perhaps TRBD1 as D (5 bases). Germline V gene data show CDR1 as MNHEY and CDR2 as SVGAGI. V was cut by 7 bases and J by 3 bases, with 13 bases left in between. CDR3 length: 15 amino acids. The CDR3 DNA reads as TGTGCCAGCACCTCCCGGGGGGACTATAATTCACCCCTCCACTTT. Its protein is CASTSRGDYNSPLHF.

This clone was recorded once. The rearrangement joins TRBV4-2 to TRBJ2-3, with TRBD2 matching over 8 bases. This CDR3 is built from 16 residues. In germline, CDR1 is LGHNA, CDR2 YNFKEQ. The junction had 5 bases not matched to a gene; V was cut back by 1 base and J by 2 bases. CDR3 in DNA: TGTGCCAGCAGCCAAGTCCAGCGGGGGTCCACAGATACGCAGTATTTT. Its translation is CASSQVQRGSTDTQYF.

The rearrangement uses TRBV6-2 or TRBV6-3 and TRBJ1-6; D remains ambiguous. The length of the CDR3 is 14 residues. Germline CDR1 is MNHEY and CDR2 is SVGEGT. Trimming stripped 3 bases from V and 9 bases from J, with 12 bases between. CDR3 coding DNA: TGTGCCAGCAGTTATAGGAGGGTAGGTTCACCCCTCCACTTT. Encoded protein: CASSYRRVGSPLHF.

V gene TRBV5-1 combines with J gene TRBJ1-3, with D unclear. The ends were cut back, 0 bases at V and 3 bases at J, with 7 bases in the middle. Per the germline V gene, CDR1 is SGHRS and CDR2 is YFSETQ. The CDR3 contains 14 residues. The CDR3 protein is CASSLGGDGNTIYF. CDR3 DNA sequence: TGCGCCAGCAGCTTGGGGGGAGATGGAAACACCATATATTTT.

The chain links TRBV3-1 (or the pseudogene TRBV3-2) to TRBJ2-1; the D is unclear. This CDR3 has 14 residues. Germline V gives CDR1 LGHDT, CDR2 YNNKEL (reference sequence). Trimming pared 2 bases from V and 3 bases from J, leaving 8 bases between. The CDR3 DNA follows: TGTGCCAGCAGCCAAAGCCTCCACTACAATGAGCAGTTCTTC. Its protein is CASSQSLHYNEQFF.

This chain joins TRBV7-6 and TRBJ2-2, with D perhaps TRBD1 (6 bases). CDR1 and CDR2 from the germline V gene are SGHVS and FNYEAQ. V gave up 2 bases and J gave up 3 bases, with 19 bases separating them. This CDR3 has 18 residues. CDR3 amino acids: CASSLSRRGRGYTGELFF. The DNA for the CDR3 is TGTGCCAGCAGCTTATCCCGCCGCGGCAGGGGATACACCGGGGAGCTGTTTTTT.

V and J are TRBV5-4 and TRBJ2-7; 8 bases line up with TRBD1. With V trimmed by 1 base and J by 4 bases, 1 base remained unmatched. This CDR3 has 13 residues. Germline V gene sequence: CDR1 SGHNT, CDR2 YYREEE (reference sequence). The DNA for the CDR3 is TGTGCCAGCAGCTTGAACAGGGGGTACGAGCAGTACTTC. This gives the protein CASSLNRGYEQYF.

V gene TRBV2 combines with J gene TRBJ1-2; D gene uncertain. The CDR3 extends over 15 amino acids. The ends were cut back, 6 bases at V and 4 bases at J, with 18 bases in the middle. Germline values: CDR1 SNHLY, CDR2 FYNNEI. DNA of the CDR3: TGTGCCAGCAGGAGGGAGGGATCGATCATCTATGGCTACACCTTC. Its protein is CASRREGSIIYGYTF.

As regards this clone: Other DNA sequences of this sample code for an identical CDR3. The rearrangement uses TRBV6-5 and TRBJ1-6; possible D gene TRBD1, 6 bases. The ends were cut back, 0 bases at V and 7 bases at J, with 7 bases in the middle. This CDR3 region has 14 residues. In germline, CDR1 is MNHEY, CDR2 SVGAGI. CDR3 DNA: TGTGCCAGCAGTTACTCTCAGGGGAATTCACCCCTCCACTTT. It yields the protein CASSYSQGNSPLHF.

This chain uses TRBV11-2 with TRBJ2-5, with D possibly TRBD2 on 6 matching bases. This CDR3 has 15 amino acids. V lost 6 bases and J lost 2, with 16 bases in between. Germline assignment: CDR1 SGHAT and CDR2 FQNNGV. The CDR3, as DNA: TGTGCCAGCAGGGCGGGACCCCGGGCGCAAGAGACCCAGTACTTC. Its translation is CASRAGPRAQETQYF.

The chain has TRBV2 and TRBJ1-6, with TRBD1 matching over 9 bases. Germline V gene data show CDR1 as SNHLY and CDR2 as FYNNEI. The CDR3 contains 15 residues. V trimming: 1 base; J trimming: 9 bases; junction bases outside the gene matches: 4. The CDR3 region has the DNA TGTGCCAGCAGTGAAGGGACAGGGGTTAGTTCACCCCTCCACTTT. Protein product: CASSEGTGVSSPLHF.

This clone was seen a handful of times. The CDR3, as DNA: TGTGCCAGCAGCCACTCCTACGAGCAGTACTTC. The encoded protein is CASSHSYEQYF. The rearrangement uses TRBV7-2 and TRBJ2-7, with no clear D. Looked up from germline, CDR1 is SGHTA and CDR2 is FQGNSA. The CDR3 totals 11 residues. Trimming took 5 bases from V and 0 from J, leaving 2 bases between them.

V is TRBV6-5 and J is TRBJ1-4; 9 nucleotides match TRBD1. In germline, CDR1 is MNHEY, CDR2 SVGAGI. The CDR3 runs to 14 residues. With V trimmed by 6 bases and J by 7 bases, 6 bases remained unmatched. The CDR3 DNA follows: TGTGCCAGCAGGGACAGGGGATGGGGTGAAAAACTGTTTTTT. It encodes CASRDRGWGEKLFF.

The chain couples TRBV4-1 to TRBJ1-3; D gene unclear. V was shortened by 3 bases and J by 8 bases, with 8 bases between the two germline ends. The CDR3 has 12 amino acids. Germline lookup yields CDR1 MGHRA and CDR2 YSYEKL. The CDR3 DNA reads TGCGCCAGCAGCCATCCCACCGACACCATATATTTT. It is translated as CASSHPTDTIYF.

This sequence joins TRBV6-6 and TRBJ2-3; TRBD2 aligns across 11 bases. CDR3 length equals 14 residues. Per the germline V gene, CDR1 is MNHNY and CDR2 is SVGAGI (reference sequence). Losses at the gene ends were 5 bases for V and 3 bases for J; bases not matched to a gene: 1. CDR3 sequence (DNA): TGTGCCAGCAGTGCTAGCGGGGGGACAGATACGCAGTATTTT. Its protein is CASSASGGTDTQYF.

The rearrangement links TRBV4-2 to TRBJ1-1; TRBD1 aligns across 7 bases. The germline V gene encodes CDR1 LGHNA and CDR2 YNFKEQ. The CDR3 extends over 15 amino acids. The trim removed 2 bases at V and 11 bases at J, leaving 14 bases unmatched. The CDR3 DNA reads TGTGCCAGCAGCCAATACCTTGGGGACAGAACAGGGGCTTTCTTT. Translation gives CASSQYLGDRTGAFF.

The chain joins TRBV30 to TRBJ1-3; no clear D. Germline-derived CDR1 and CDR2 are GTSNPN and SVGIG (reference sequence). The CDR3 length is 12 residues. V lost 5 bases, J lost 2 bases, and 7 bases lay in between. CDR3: CAWFQAGNTIYF. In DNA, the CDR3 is TGTGCCTGGTTCCAGGCTGGAAACACCATATATTTT.

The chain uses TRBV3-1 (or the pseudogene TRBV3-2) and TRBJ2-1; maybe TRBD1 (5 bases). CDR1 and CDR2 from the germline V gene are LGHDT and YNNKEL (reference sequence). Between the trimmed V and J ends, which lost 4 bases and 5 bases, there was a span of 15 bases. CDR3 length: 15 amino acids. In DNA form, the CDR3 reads TGTGCCAGCAGCCGGTCAGGGAAGGCCAACAATGAGCAGTTCTTC. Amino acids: CASSRSGKANNEQFF.

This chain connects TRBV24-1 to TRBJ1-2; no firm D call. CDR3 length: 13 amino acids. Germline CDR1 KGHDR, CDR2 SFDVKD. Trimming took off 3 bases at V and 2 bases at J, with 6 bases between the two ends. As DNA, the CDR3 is TGTGCCACCAGTGATCTCCCAAACTATGGCTACACCTTC. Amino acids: CATSDLPNYGYTF.

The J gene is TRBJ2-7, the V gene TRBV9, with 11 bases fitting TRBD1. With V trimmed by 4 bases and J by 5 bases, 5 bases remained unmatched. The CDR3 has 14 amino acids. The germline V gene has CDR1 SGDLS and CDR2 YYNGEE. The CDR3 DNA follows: TGTGCCAGCAGCCCTCGGACAGGGGGCAACGAGCAGTACTTC. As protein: CASSPRTGGNEQYF.

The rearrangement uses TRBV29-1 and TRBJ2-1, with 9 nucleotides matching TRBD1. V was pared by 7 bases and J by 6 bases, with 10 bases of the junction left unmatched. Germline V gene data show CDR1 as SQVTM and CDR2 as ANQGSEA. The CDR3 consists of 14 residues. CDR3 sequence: CSANRQGGGNEQFF. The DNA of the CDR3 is TGCAGCGCTAACCGACAGGGGGGAGGCAATGAGCAGTTCTTC.

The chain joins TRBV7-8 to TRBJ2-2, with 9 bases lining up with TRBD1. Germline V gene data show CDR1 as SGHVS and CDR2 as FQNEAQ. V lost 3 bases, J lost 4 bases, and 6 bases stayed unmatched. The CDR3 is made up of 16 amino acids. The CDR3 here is CASSLRDRGSTGELFF. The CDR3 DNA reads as TGTGCCAGCAGCTTGCGAGACAGGGGGAGCACCGGGGAGCTGTTTTTT.

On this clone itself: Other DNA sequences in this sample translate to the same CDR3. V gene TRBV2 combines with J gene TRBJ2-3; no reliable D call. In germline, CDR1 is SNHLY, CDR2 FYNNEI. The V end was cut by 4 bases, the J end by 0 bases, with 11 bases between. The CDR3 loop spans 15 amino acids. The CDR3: CASSVSGPSTDTQYF. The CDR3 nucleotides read TGTGCCAGCAGTGTATCAGGACCTAGCACAGATACGCAGTATTTT. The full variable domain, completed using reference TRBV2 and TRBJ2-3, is EPEVTQTPSHQVTQMGQEVILRCVPISNHLYFYWYRQILGQKVEFLVSFYNNEISEKSEIFDDQFSVERPDGSNFTLKIRSTKLEDSAMYFCASSVSGPSTDTQYFGPGTRLTVL.

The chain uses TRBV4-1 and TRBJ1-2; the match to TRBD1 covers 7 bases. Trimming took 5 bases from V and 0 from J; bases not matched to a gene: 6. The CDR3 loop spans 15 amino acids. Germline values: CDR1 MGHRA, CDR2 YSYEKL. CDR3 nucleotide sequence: TGCGCCAGCAGCAAGAGGACAGGAACTAACTATGGCTACACCTTC. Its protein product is CASSKRTGTNYGYTF.

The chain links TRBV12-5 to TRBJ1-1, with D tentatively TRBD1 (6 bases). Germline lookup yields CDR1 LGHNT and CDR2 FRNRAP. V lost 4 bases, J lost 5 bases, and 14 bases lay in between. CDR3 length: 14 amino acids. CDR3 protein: CASGSTGLGTEAFF. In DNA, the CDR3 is TGTGCTAGTGGTTCCACAGGGCTTGGAACTGAAGCTTTCTTT.

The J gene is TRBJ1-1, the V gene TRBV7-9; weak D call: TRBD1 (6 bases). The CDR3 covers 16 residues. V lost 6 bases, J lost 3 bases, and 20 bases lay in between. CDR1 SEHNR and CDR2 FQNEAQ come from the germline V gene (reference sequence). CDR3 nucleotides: TGTGCCAGCAGAGCTACAACAGGGACTTGGGACACTGAAGCTTTCTTT. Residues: CASRATTGTWDTEAFF.